This TCR beta chain was profiled in a study of CD8+ T cells in alopecia areata. About the study: Twice daily, treated patients received 5 to 10 mg of oral tofacitinib. Study-wide results and caveats: Clonality exceeded that of normal scalp in lesional scalp, most notably in alopecia totalis/universalis.

As concerns this clone: Its antigen is still unknown.

Investigators isolated RNA and reverse transcribed it into cDNA to act as the sequencing template. Repertoires were generated with immunoSEQ multiplex PCR, while TCRdb's copy carries only in-frame clones and drops some. Of 200,000 to 250,000 clones in the sample, more than 45% were seen once. Lesional scalp punch biopsies and peripheral blood were collected from alopecia areata patients. This material consisted of CD4+ T cells sorted from blood, taken at week 0. This TCR was sampled from a human donor with alopecia areata.

CDR3 sequence (DNA): TGTGCCAGCACCCGTGGGGACGAGCAGTACTTC. It specifies CASTRGDEQYF. The chain combines TRBV5-5 with TRBJ2-7; no definite D call. The CDR3 is made up of 11 amino acids. Germline-derived CDR1 and CDR2 are SGHKS and YYEKEE (reference sequence). The ends were cut back, 6 bases at V and 5 bases at J, with 9 bases in the middle.